This T cell receptor beta chain was recovered during a study of T-cell reconstitution after alpha-beta-depleted transplantation in children. Study results and limitations: Fresh T-cell production supplied most of the T-cell counts and diversity seen one year after transplant. Certain patients had high TCRbeta diversity at day 60, and it came from recipient T cells and thymic progenitors that survived.

This sample's TCRbeta library carried unique molecular identifier barcodes. Using its own MiXCR run on the PCR reads, TCRdb lists one record per CDR3 protein. The sample has hundreds of thousands of distinct CDR3 sequences; around 16% are singletons. This clonotype was seen only a few times. Its target is unknown. Sample: PBMCs, mostly from graft donor cells, taken 360 days after TCRalphabeta/CD19-depleted stem cell transplant. This TCR was recovered from a boy under two years old who had a stem cell transplant for Wiskott-Aldrich syndrome, so the T cells may come from the graft donor.

The CDR3 is CASSYRGLAKNIQYF. The CDR3 DNA reads TGTGCCAGCAGTTACAGGGGGCTAGCCAAAAACATTCAGTACTTC. The J gene is TRBJ2-4, the V gene TRBV12-3 or TRBV12-4; 9 bases fit TRBD1. The CDR3 is made up of 15 amino acids. J gave up 0 bases and V 4 bases, and 1 base lay outside the gene matches.